This TCR beta chain was found in a study of long-term antiretroviral therapy in people with HIV. Until DNA extraction, the samples held between 1-10 million cryopreserved PBMC. As for this clone: Antigen specificity is unknown.

They ran version v3.0 of the immunoSEQ assay at survey level. The table came from immunoSEQ multiplex PCR; TCRdb's copy has only in-frame clones and leaves some out. This table has over 25,000 clones, around 92% appearing once. Whole-study findings and limits: Pre-ART-expanded clones dominated the repertoire at all time points. Specimens of blood were obtained during about 2003 to 2018, possibly under older ART regimens. Records did not include ART adherence, viral resistance or therapy changes.

The specimen comprised unsorted PBMCs, sampled 7.3 to 7.5 years after starting antiretroviral therapy. This TCR derives from a middle-aged man with HIV.

The CDR3 DNA reads TGTGCCAGCAGCTTACAAGGGTTCCATGAGCAGTTCTTC. Residues: CASSLQGFHEQFF. This chain connects TRBV7-6 to TRBJ2-1; D is ambiguous. The CDR3 length is 13 residues. Germline CDR1 reads SGHVS; CDR2 reads FNYEAQ. V lost 2 bases and J lost 8, with 10 bases in between.